Shown below are 29 T cell receptor beta chains from a single sample sequenced in a study of CD8 T cells in Susac syndrome. RNA was extracted with the RNeasy kit, and a quantity of roughly 0.5 to 1 ug was reverse transcribed using random hexamers. MiXCR, applied by TCRdb to the immunoSEQ multiplex PCR reads, yields one record per CDR3 protein. This sample yields some 200,000 distinct CDR3 sequences, of which 90% to 95% are seen a single time; about 0.087% belongs to the top ten. The sample was CD4+ T cells from PBMCs. The receptors here all came from a human donor with multiple sclerosis.

This clonotype was seen only once. The genes are TRBV12-3 or TRBV12-4 and TRBJ2-2; TRBD2 matches at 12 bases. The CDR3 loop spans 14 amino acids. The V gene end was trimmed by 7 bases and the J gene end by 11 bases; junction bases not matched to a gene: 8. The DNA for the CDR3 is TGTGCCAGCACCCCCGGACTAGCGGGACCAGAGCTGTTTTTT. Its translation is CASTPGLAGPELFF.

The chain uses TRBV5-1 and TRBJ1-1; D call uncertain. The CDR3 runs to 14 residues. Germline CDR1 is SGHRS and CDR2 is YFSETQ. Trimming took 0 bases from V and 2 from J, leaving 8 bases between them. The CDR3 is CASSLDTRNTEAFF. The CDR3 bases are TGCGCCAGCAGCTTGGACACCAGAAACACTGAAGCTTTCTTT.

The chain employs TRBV20-1 and TRBJ1-4, with a weak D call TRBD1 (5 bases). Germline-derived CDR1 and CDR2 are DFQATT and SNEGSKA (reference sequence). V lost 3 bases, J lost 6 bases, and 11 bases lay in between. CDR3 length: 13 amino acids. CDR3 bases: TGCAGTGCTAGCGGGACGACTCATGAAAAACTGTTTTTT. It codes for CSASGTTHEKLFF.

The chain employs TRBV30 and TRBJ1-1, with 7 nucleotides matching TRBD1. The CDR3 runs 15 residues. Germline lookup yields CDR1 GTSNPN and CDR2 SVGIG (reference sequence). J was trimmed by 6 bases and V by 4 bases; bases with no gene match: 14. Here the CDR3 DNA reads TGTGCCTGGAAAAAGGCAGGGGGGGTTTTGTCTGAAGCTTTCTTT. Protein: CAWKKAGGVLSEAFF.

J is TRBJ2-1 and V is TRBV9, with 7 bases that match TRBD1. Looked up from germline, CDR1 is SGDLS and CDR2 is YYNGEE. J was trimmed by 3 bases and V by 3 bases; bases with no gene match: 3. The CDR3 spans 14 residues. CDR3 amino acids: CASSAQGYYNEQFF. The CDR3 region has the DNA TGTGCCAGCAGCGCACAGGGGTACTACAATGAGCAGTTCTTC.

The chain is built from TRBV30 and TRBJ1-5; D may be TRBD1 (6 bases). The CDR3 has 13 residues. Germline CDR1 and CDR2: GTSNPN and SVGIG (reference sequence). With 3 bases removed from V and 7 bases from J, the gap between germline ends came to 13 bases. The CDR3 loop is CAWSQGLEQPQHF. CDR3 DNA: TGTGCCTGGAGCCAGGGGTTGGAGCAGCCCCAGCATTTT.

The chain has TRBV27 and TRBJ2-1; maybe TRBD2 (6 bases). CDR1 is MNHEY, CDR2 SMNVEV, per germline (reference sequence). V was trimmed by 7 bases and J by 0 bases, leaving 13 bases between them. There are 15 residues in the CDR3. The chain's CDR3 is CASTPSGSSYNEQFF. The CDR3 region has the DNA TGTGCCAGCACCCCGTCCGGGAGCTCCTACAATGAGCAGTTCTTC.

This chain links TRBV5-4 with TRBJ1-4, with 7 nucleotides matching TRBD1. In germline, CDR1 is SGHNT, CDR2 YYREEE (reference sequence). There are 14 residues in the CDR3. Trimming took 4 bases from V and 5 from J; bases not matched to a gene: 5. In nucleotides, the CDR3 is TGTGCCAGCAGCCAGACAGGGATGAATGAAAAACTGTTTTTT. This gives the protein CASSQTGMNEKLFF.

The chain combines TRBV7-9 with TRBJ1-6; possible D gene TRBD1, 5 bases. The length of the CDR3 is 16 residues. V lost 0 bases to trimming and J lost 2 bases, with 8 bases between them. Germline CDR1 SEHNR, CDR2 FQNEAQ (reference sequence). As DNA, the CDR3 is TGTGCCAGCAGCTTAGCGCAGGGAACCTATAATTCACCCCTCCACTTT. Protein product: CASSLAQGTYNSPLHF.

This clonotype was seen a single time. This chain links TRBV6-6 with TRBJ2-6; D is unclear. CDR3 length equals 15 residues. The germline gives CDR1 MNHNY, CDR2 SVGAGI (reference sequence). Trimming took 2 bases from V and 0 from J, leaving 5 bases between them. CDR3 residues: CASSYLNSGANVLTF. CDR3 nucleotide sequence: TGTGCCAGCAGTTACCTGAACTCTGGGGCCAACGTCCTGACTTTC.

This CDR3 reads CSVLTGAETEAFF. CDR3 coding DNA: TGCAGCGTTCTTACAGGGGCGGAGACTGAAGCTTTCTTT. The genes are TRBV29-1 and TRBJ1-1; 7 bases are a match to TRBD1. Germline V gene sequence: CDR1 SQVTM, CDR2 ANQGSEA. This CDR3 comprises 13 residues. V gave up 5 bases and J gave up 5 bases; unmatched junction bases: 8.

This chain links TRBV20-1 with TRBJ2-7, with TRBD1 identical over 10 bases. CDR1 and CDR2 from the germline V gene are DFQATT and SNEGSKA (reference sequence). This CDR3 has 13 residues. Unmatched junction bases numbered 6, after V lost 5 bases and J lost 5 bases. The CDR3 protein is CSARWDRGNEQYF. Here the CDR3 DNA reads TGCAGTGCTCGCTGGGACAGGGGCAACGAGCAGTACTTC.

V and J are TRBV15 and TRBJ1-5; D not resolved. The length of the CDR3 is 14 residues. The germline gives CDR1 LNHNV, CDR2 YYDKDF (reference sequence). V lost 0 bases and J 3 bases, leaving 6 bases between the germline ends. The CDR3 sequence is CATSRDRYNQPQHF. CDR3 in DNA: TGTGCCACCAGCAGAGATAGGTACAATCAGCCCCAGCATTTT.

Here the CDR3 reads CASSMVQETQYF. The CDR3 nucleotides read TGTGCCAGTAGTATGGTTCAAGAGACCCAGTACTTC. The rearrangement uses TRBV19 and TRBJ2-5; D gene ambiguous. V lost 3 bases, J lost 2 bases, and 4 bases lay in between. The CDR3 consists of 12 residues. The germline CDR1 and CDR2 sequences are LNHDA and SQIVND (reference sequence).

The CDR3 bases are TGCAGTGCTACCCCCCGGGAGAGCGGCACAGATACGCAGTATTTT. Translation: CSATPRESGTDTQYF. The chain employs TRBV20-1 and TRBJ2-3, with D possibly being TRBD2 (6 bases). Germline V lookup: CDR1 DFQATT, CDR2 SNEGSKA (reference sequence). The CDR3 runs to 15 residues. Trimming shortened V by 4 bases and J by 1 base, and 15 bases separated the two germline ends.

The chain couples TRBV20-1 to TRBJ2-3; 12 nucleotides match TRBD2. Germline loops: CDR1 DFQATT, CDR2 SNEGSKA (reference sequence). The CDR3 runs to 13 residues. J was trimmed by 6 bases and V by 5 bases; bases with no gene match: 3. CDR3 sequence (DNA): TGCAGTGCTCTAGCGGGAGGGCCGGATACGCAGTATTTT. The encoded protein is CSALAGGPDTQYF.

For the CDR3, the DNA is TGTGCCAGCAGCGGCGCGGCGGGTACGCAGTATTTT. This translates into CASSGAAGTQYF. This chain connects TRBV11-3 to TRBJ2-3, with a weak D call TRBD2 (5 bases). The V gene's germline CDR1 is SGHNT and CDR2 YENEEA. Deletions cut 5 bases from V and 8 bases from J, with 11 bases between. CDR3 length: 12 amino acids.

The genes are TRBV20-1 and TRBJ2-7, with 8 bases that match TRBD1. The CDR3 loop spans 14 amino acids. J lost 6 bases, V lost 6 bases, and 13 bases had no gene match. Germline-derived CDR1 and CDR2 are DFQATT and SNEGSKA (reference sequence). CDR3 nucleotides: TGCAGTGCCTTTGAGACAGGGGTTACTGGCGAGCAGTACTTC. It yields the protein CSAFETGVTGEQYF.

V is TRBV14 and J is TRBJ2-4; D may correspond to TRBD1 or TRBD2 (5 bases each). V was shortened by 0 bases and J by 5 bases, with 20 bases between the two germline ends. The CDR3 consists of 18 residues. CDR1 and CDR2 (germline): SGHDN, FVKESK. This CDR3 reads CASSQDPRTGRVENIQYF. CDR3 sequence (DNA): TGTGCCAGCAGCCAAGATCCACGGACGGGACGGGTAGAAAACATTCAGTACTTC.

In DNA form, the CDR3 reads TGCAGCGTTCGGGACAGGGGGCTAGATCAGCCCCAGCATTTT. Translation: CSVRDRGLDQPQHF. The chain employs TRBV29-1 and TRBJ1-5, with 12 positions matching TRBD1. The CDR3 covers 14 residues. Trimming cost V 5 bases and J 5 bases; bases outside gene matches: 4. The germline gives CDR1 SQVTM, CDR2 ANQGSEA.

This rearrangement joins TRBV29-1 to TRBJ2-7; a possible D gene is TRBD1 (6 bases). The CDR3 extends over 15 amino acids. Germline values: CDR1 SQVTM, CDR2 ANQGSEA. Trimming took 0 bases from V and 2 from J, leaving 14 bases between them. CDR3 nucleotide sequence: TGCAGCGTTGAAGAATCGCGAAGGGGGACCTACGAGCAGTACTTC. This sequence encodes CSVEESRRGTYEQYF.

V is TRBV11-2 and J is TRBJ2-5, with a possible D match to TRBD2 (6 bases). The CDR3 sequence is 16 residues long. Trimming took 6 bases from V and 4 from J, leaving 21 bases between them. Looked up from germline, CDR1 is SGHAT and CDR2 is FQNNGV. This CDR3 is CASSWARARGIETQYF. In DNA form, the CDR3 reads TGTGCCAGCAGTTGGGCGAGAGCCCGGGGGATAGAGACCCAGTACTTC.

This chain links TRBV3-1 with TRBJ1-2; TRBD1 matches at 9 bases. Germline values: CDR1 LGHDT, CDR2 YNNKEL (reference sequence). The CDR3 extends over 14 amino acids. V dropped 1 base and J dropped 4; count of bases not matched to a gene: 1. The CDR3 DNA reads TGTGCCAGCAGCCAAGGGGACAGGGCCTATGGCTACACCTTC. This sequence encodes CASSQGDRAYGYTF.

V is TRBV2 and J is TRBJ2-5; D may match TRBD1 or TRBD2 (5 bases each). Germline assignment: CDR1 SNHLY and CDR2 FYNNEI. CDR3 size: 15 residues. V lost 0 bases to trimming and J lost 1 base, with 9 bases between them. Here the CDR3 DNA reads TGTGCCAGCAGTGAAGCAACCGGGACCCAAGAGACCCAGTACTTC. Its translation: CASSEATGTQETQYF.

This clonotype was observed a single time. The chain joins TRBV30 to TRBJ1-6; TRBD1 might be the D (5 bases). V lost 4 bases and J 0 bases, leaving 7 bases between the germline ends. Germline loops: CDR1 GTSNPN, CDR2 SVGIG (reference sequence). This CDR3 comprises 14 residues. CDR3 region: CAWTGSSYNSPLHF. CDR3 sequence (DNA): TGTGCCTGGACAGGGAGCTCCTATAATTCACCCCTCCACTTT.

The V and J genes are TRBV20-1 and TRBJ2-7; the D is unclear. CDR1 DFQATT and CDR2 SNEGSKA come from the germline V gene (reference sequence). The CDR3 totals 14 residues. V was pared by 1 base and J by 5 bases, with 15 bases between. CDR3 nucleotide sequence: TGCAGTGCTAGAGCGTTGCAAGGGTTCGACGAGCAGTACTTC. Translation: CSARALQGFDEQYF.

The V gene is TRBV20-1, the J gene TRBJ1-2; 10 bases line up with TRBD1. In germline, CDR1 is DFQATT, CDR2 SNEGSKA (reference sequence). Trimming removed 7 bases from V and 7 bases from J; junction bases left unmatched: 12. This CDR3 is 14 amino acids long. The CDR3: CSVLRDRGSIGYTF. The CDR3 DNA follows: TGCAGTGTTCTCCGGGACAGGGGAAGTATTGGCTACACCTTC.

The chain carries TRBV2 and TRBJ2-7; weak D call: TRBD1 (5 bases). Germline assignment: CDR1 SNHLY and CDR2 FYNNEI. There are 14 residues in the CDR3. In nucleotides, the CDR3 is TGTGCGACCACCCGACAGCCCAACACCTACGAGCAGTACTTC. It yields the protein CATTRQPNTYEQYF. Full variable domain (missing parts from reference TRBV2 and TRBJ2-7): EPEVTQTPSHQVTQMGQEVILRCVPISNHLYFYWYRQILGQKVEFLVSFYNNEISEKSEIFDDQFSVERPDGSNFTLKIRSTKLEDSAMYFCATTRQPNTYEQYFGPGTRLTVT.

This chain connects TRBV20-1 to TRBJ2-3, with D possibly matching TRBD2 (5 bases). The V and J ends lost 0 bases and 4 bases respectively, with 14 bases between them. CDR3 length equals 15 residues. Germline CDR1 reads DFQATT; CDR2 reads SNEGSKA (reference sequence). In DNA form, the CDR3 reads TGCAGTGCTAGAGATTGGACTCCAACAGCAGATACGCAGTATTTT. Translation: CSARDWTPTADTQYF.